This T cell receptor beta chain is drawn from a study of regulatory T cells in long-lasting Graves disease. Notes on the study in general: When disease was persistent, TRBV28, TRBJ1-2 and TRBJ2-5 were the favored segments. Accuracy might have suffered from few samples.

Researchers made TCR beta libraries by using iRepertoire HTBI primers and running Arm-PCR on CDR3 regions. TCRdb re-called the multiplex PCR reads through MiXCR, storing one row per CDR3 protein. The data contain around 460,000 distinct CDR3 sequences, about 22% of them singletons. As regards this clonotype: The antigen remains unidentified.

Time point meaning: persistent/refractory GD, antithyroid drugs over 5 years with positive TRAb. Generation of the TCR library employed RNA extracted from PBMCs. The patient group derived from an endocrinology department in Xi'an, China. EDTA tubes received roughly 9 milliliters of collected peripheral blood. Germline CDR1 MNHEY, CDR2 SVGEGT. V lost 2 bases to trimming and J lost 5 bases, with 9 bases between them. CDR3 length: 13 residues. This specimen was peripheral blood mononuclear cells (PBMCs), taken when the disease was refractory, from a patient treated with antithyroid drugs. The chain joins TRBV6-2 or TRBV6-3 to TRBJ2-5; no definite D call. This TCR was sampled from a female donor with Graves disease. This chain's CDR3 is CASSYGPMETQYF. In nucleotides, the CDR3 is TGTGCCAGCAGTTACGGACCGATGGAGACCCAGTACTTC.